This record covers a single T cell receptor beta chain. The data are from a study of identical twins. CDR1 is SGHRS and CDR2 is YFSETQ in the germline V gene. V lost 2 bases to trimming and J lost 5 bases, with 8 bases between them. This CDR3 comprises 12 residues. Template switching added a universal primer binding site, and final cDNA carried unique molecular identifiers. TCRdb used MiXCR to reprocess the 5' RACE reads, holding one entry per CDR3 protein. The sample contains 500,000 to 550,000 distinct CDR3 sequences, about 20% of which appear only once. The same data also contributed to another study, on T cells expressing NK-cell markers. That study adds: Among CD8+ T cells from more than five donors, dominant NKG2C+ clonotypes accounted for about 1.0-7.0%. These same clonotypes (in several donors) also led the CD3+CD56-NKG2C+ fraction.

Sequencing used CD4+ T cells sorted from blood. This clonotype was obtained from a woman aged 18-29 years in good health. V is TRBV5-1 and J is TRBJ2-7; perhaps TRBD1 as D (5 bases). CDR3 sequence: CASSLQVNEQYF. The DNA for the CDR3 is TGCGCCAGCAGCTTACAGGTTAACGAGCAGTACTTC.